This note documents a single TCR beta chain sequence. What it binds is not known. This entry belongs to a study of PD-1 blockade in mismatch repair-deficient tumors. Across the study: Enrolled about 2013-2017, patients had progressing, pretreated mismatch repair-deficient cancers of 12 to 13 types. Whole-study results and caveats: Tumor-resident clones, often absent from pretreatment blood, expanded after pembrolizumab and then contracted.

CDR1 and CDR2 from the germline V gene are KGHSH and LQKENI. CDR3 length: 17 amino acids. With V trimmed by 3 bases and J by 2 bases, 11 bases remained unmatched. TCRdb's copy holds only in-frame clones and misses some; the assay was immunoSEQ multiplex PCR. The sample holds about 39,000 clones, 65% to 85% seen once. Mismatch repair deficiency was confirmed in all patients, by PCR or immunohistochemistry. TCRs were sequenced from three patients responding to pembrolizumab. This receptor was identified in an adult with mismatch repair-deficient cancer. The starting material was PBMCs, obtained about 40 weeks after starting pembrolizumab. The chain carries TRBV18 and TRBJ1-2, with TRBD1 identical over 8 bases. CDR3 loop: CASSPPGNRGKNYGYTF. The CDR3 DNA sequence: TGTGCCAGCTCACCCCCAGGGAACAGGGGGAAGAACTATGGCTACACCTTC.